This T cell receptor (beta chain) came from a study of patients and donors after allogeneic stem cell transplantation. Germline V gene data show CDR1 as LGHDT and CDR2 as YNNKEL (reference sequence). V lost 1 base and J 8 bases, leaving 5 bases between the germline ends. CDR3 size: 11 residues. In TCRdb, the RT-PCR reads were re-called with MiXCR into one record per CDR3 protein. The sample comprises 200,000 to 250,000 distinct CDR3 sequences, 12% to 15% of which are singletons, and roughly 11% rests with the top ten. The sample consisted of blood, either unsorted or a sorted T cell fraction (not recorded which). The chain carries TRBV3-1 and TRBJ1-2, with unresolved D. This clonotype was obtained from a human donor who was either an allogeneic HSCT recipient or a stem cell or donor lymphocyte infusion donor (not recorded which). It is not recorded whose cells these are; they may come from a transplant donor. The DNA of the CDR3 is TGTGCCAGCAGCCAAGCGGAGGGCTACACCTTC. This translates into CASSQAEGYTF.